Following are 18 T cell receptor beta chains from one sample sequenced in a study of blood T cell repertoires in COVID-19. Repertoires were generated with immunoSEQ multiplex PCR, while TCRdb's copy carries only in-frame clones and drops some. The sample has around 150,000 clones; around 74% are singletons. Sample: peripheral blood. Every receptor here comes from a woman aged 80 or over with acute or convalescent COVID-19.

This clone has just one count. The chain employs TRBV11-3 and TRBJ2-2; D is unresolved. The CDR3 extends over 12 amino acids. The V and J ends lost 5 bases and 4 bases respectively, with 5 bases between them. In germline, CDR1 is SGHNT, CDR2 YENEEA. CDR3 DNA sequence: TGTGCCAGCAGCCCGGGCACCGGGGAGCTGTTTTTT. It codes for CASSPGTGELFF.

The chain is built from TRBV29-1 and TRBJ2-3, with D possibly being TRBD1 (6 bases). CDR1 and CDR2 from the germline V gene are SQVTM and ANQGSEA. There are 11 residues in the CDR3. The ends were cut back, 5 bases at V and 4 bases at J, with 7 bases in the middle. The CDR3 sequence is CSVNRADTQYF. CDR3 DNA: TGCAGCGTTAACAGGGCAGATACGCAGTATTTT.

The chain has TRBV9 and TRBJ2-3; 9 nucleotides agree with TRBD1. In germline, CDR1 is SGDLS, CDR2 YYNGEE. V lost 5 bases to trimming and J lost 2 bases; unmatched junction nucleotides: 6. The CDR3 is 15 residues long. CDR3 protein: CASRQGAAFTDTQYF. CDR3 DNA sequence: TGTGCCAGCAGACAGGGGGCGGCCTTCACAGATACGCAGTATTTT.

The count of this clone is one. The rearrangement links TRBV19 to TRBJ1-5, with a weak D call TRBD1 (6 bases). The CDR3 has 15 residues. The V gene's germline CDR1 is LNHDA and CDR2 SQIVND (reference sequence). The V end lost 3 bases, the J end lost 5 bases, and 14 bases lay between the germline ends. CDR3 amino acids: CASSIPPPGDQPQHF. The CDR3 region has the DNA TGTGCCAGTAGTATCCCTCCTCCAGGGGATCAGCCCCAGCATTTT.

CDR3 protein: CASSESGRITEAFF. For the CDR3, the DNA is TGCGCCAGCAGTGAGAGCGGACGGATCACTGAAGCTTTCTTT. The chain employs TRBV10-2 and TRBJ1-1; D gene uncertain. Trimming took 2 bases from V and 4 from J, leaving 11 bases between them. Germline CDR1 reads WSHSY; CDR2 reads SAAADI. There are 14 residues in the CDR3.

The chain couples TRBV25-1 to TRBJ1-2; possible D gene TRBD1, 5 bases. The CDR3 loop spans 14 amino acids. CDR1 is MGHDK and CDR2 is SYGVNS in the germline V gene. Trimming removed 2 bases from V and 4 bases from J, with 11 bases in between. The CDR3 DNA follows: TGTGCCAGCAGTGAACCCCAGGGTCGCTATGGCTACACCTTC. The encoded protein is CASSEPQGRYGYTF.

The chain uses TRBV25-1 and TRBJ2-2; 7 bases line up with TRBD1. Trimming removed 7 bases from V and 2 bases from J; junction bases left unmatched: 7. The CDR3 totals 15 residues. The germline V gene has CDR1 MGHDK and CDR2 SYGVNS. CDR3 coding DNA: TGTGCCAGCAAGGGACAGACAATAAACACCGGGGAGCTGTTTTTT. It specifies CASKGQTINTGELFF.

The gene calls are TRBV19 and TRBJ1-1; the D gene is possibly TRBD1 (5 bases). The V and J ends lost 3 bases and 0 bases respectively, with 14 bases between them. The CDR3 is 16 amino acids. Per germline, CDR1 LNHDA and CDR2 SQIVND (reference sequence). The CDR3 loop is CASSISSGGMNTEAFF. For the CDR3, the DNA is TGTGCCAGTAGTATCAGCAGTGGGGGGATGAACACTGAAGCTTTCTTT.

CDR3 DNA sequence: TGCGCCAGCAGCTTTGACAACTCAGGAGGCACTGAAGCTTTCTTT. This sequence encodes CASSFDNSGGTEAFF. The chain joins TRBV5-1 to TRBJ1-1; unclear D gene. The V and J ends lost 2 bases and 4 bases respectively, with 15 bases between them. Germline V lookup: CDR1 SGHRS, CDR2 YFSETQ. The CDR3 is 15 amino acids.

The CDR3 loop is CASSLMVLDSSALHF. CDR3 bases: TGTGCCAGCAGCTTAATGGTCTTGGACTCCTCGGCCCTCCACTTT. The chain is built from TRBV7-2 and TRBJ1-6, with D unclear. The ends were cut back, 2 bases at V and 14 bases at J, with 19 bases in the middle. The CDR3 length is 15 residues. CDR1 is SGHTA, CDR2 FQGNSA, per germline.

The chain couples TRBV3-1 (or the pseudogene TRBV3-2) to TRBJ2-3; D remains ambiguous. This CDR3 region has 14 residues. Germline values: CDR1 LGHDT, CDR2 YNNKEL (reference sequence). Trimming shortened V by 0 bases and J by 3 bases, and 7 bases separated the two germline ends. DNA of the CDR3: TGTGCCAGCAGCCAAGAATTCTTTACAGATACGCAGTATTTT. Translated, it gives CASSQEFFTDTQYF.

This chain uses TRBV5-8 with TRBJ2-5, with TRBD1 matching over 8 bases. V lost 4 bases and J lost 0; bases outside the gene matches: 11. The CDR3 length is 17 residues. From germline, CDR1 is SGHTS and CDR2 YDEGEE. CDR3 bases: TGTGCCAGCAGCAAAAATCCCGGGACAGGCTACCAAGAGACCCAGTACTTC. Translating gives CASSKNPGTGYQETQYF.

V and J are TRBV11-3 and TRBJ2-1, with TRBD1 as a possible D gene (6 bases). Trimming took 5 bases from V and 4 from J, leaving 15 bases between them. The CDR3 spans 15 residues. Germline-derived CDR1 and CDR2 are SGHNT and YENEEA. Here the CDR3 DNA reads TGTGCCAGCAGCCAGGGGCAGGTCGTTTACAATGAGCAGTTCTTC. Protein product: CASSQGQVVYNEQFF.

V usage is TRBV6-1 and J usage is TRBJ1-3; D unresolved. The CDR3 covers 18 residues. CDR1 MNHNS and CDR2 SASEGT come from the germline V gene. Between the trimmed V and J ends, which lost 2 bases and 0 bases, there was a span of 17 bases. CDR3 nucleotide sequence: TGTGCCAGCAGTGAATCGTTGCACCTAACCTCCTCTGGAAACACCATATATTTT. Encoded protein: CASSESLHLTSSGNTIYF.

V is TRBV19 and J is TRBJ1-5, with D unresolved. V dropped 3 bases and J dropped 6 bases, with 15 bases sitting between them. This CDR3 is built from 15 residues. CDR1 LNHDA and CDR2 SQIVND come from the germline V gene (reference sequence). The CDR3 DNA is TGTGCCAGTAGTATGAAGCCCCAGCCGGGTCAGCCCCAGCATTTT. Amino acid sequence: CASSMKPQPGQPQHF.

The rearrangement joins TRBV12-5 to TRBJ1-1, with D maybe TRBD1 (5 bases). CDR1 and CDR2 (germline): LGHNT, FRNRAP. The CDR3 totals 14 residues. V was cut by 5 bases and J by 5 bases, with 15 bases left in between. The CDR3 loop reads CASGPGGGRTEAFF. As DNA, the CDR3 is TGTGCTAGTGGTCCCGGGGGGGGTAGAACTGAAGCTTTCTTT.

The chain employs TRBV5-1 and TRBJ1-2; D possibly corresponds to TRBD1 (6 bases). Germline V gene data show CDR1 as SGHRS and CDR2 as YFSETQ. V was cut by 0 bases and J by 5 bases, with 17 bases left in between. The CDR3 runs 16 residues. In DNA form, the CDR3 reads TGCGCCAGCAGCTTGGGGCACCGGGACATGGATTATGGCTACACCTTC. It is translated as CASSLGHRDMDYGYTF.

The V and J genes are TRBV6-2 or TRBV6-3 and TRBJ1-2; D is possibly TRBD1 (5 bases). CDR3 length equals 13 residues. Germline CDR1 reads MNHEY; CDR2 reads SVGEGT. The ends were cut back, 2 bases at V and 5 bases at J, with 9 bases in the middle. The CDR3 region is CASSYTRGYGYTF. The DNA for the CDR3 is TGTGCCAGCAGTTACACAAGGGGATATGGCTACACCTTC.